A single sample is the source of the 5 T cell receptor beta chains below, sequenced in a study of memory CD4+ T cells and cytomegalovirus serostatus. Single viable CD3+CD4+CD8-CD45RO+ cells were sorted as the memory CD4+ T cells. Some clones are missing from TCRdb's copy, which holds only in-frame ones; the method was immunoSEQ multiplex PCR. The table includes under 55,000 clones, around 80% detected once. The specimen was memory CD4+ T cells from blood. These receptors were taken from an adult in good health and CMV-seronegative.

This clone was observed a few times. The CDR3 nucleotides are TGTGCCAGCAGCGTACAGGGACGGTATGGCTACACCTTC. Translation: CASSVQGRYGYTF. This chain connects TRBV7-2 to TRBJ1-2, with D possibly matching TRBD1 (6 bases). In germline, CDR1 is SGHTA, CDR2 FQGNSA. The CDR3 consists of 13 residues. The ends were cut back, 5 bases at V and 5 bases at J, with 12 bases in the middle. Looking up the rest from reference TRBV7-2 and TRBJ1-2 gives the full variable domain: GAGVSQSPSNKVTEKGKDVELRCDPISGHTALYWYRQSLGQGLEFLIYFQGNSAPDKSGLPSDRFSAERTGGSVSTLTIQRTQQEDSAVYLCASSVQGRYGYTFGSGTRLTVV.

The chain employs TRBV7-8 and TRBJ1-2; TRBD1 might be the D (5 bases). The germline V and J ends were trimmed by 5 bases and 0 bases, with 13 bases remaining between them. CDR3 length: 15 amino acids. Germline V gene lookup returns CDR1 SGHVS and CDR2 FQNEAQ. The CDR3 bases are TGTGCCAGCAGCCCCCAGGGCAGCACTAACTATGGCTACACCTTC. This codes for CASSPQGSTNYGYTF.

The chain is built from TRBV5-5 and TRBJ1-1, with D hard to call. Per germline, CDR1 SGHKS and CDR2 YYEKEE (reference sequence). V gave up 1 base and J gave up 1 base, with 5 bases separating them. This CDR3 is built from 13 residues. CDR3: CASSLSRNTEAFF. The CDR3 DNA reads as TGTGCCAGCAGCTTGTCCCGGAACACTGAAGCTTTCTTT.

V usage is TRBV7-9 and J usage is TRBJ2-7, with TRBD2 as a possible D gene (6 bases). Trimming cost V 4 bases and J 7 bases, with 11 bases left between them. Germline CDR1 SEHNR, CDR2 FQNEAQ (reference sequence). The CDR3 contains 12 residues. CDR3 nucleotides: TGTGCCAGCAGCTCCCTGACTAGGGAGCAGTACTTC. Encoded protein: CASSSLTREQYF.

This chain links TRBV7-9 with TRBJ1-1; no definite D call. The CDR3 runs to 12 residues. Trimming shortened V by 3 bases and J by 8 bases, and 10 bases separated the two germline ends. Per the germline V gene, CDR1 is SEHNR and CDR2 is FQNEAQ (reference sequence). The CDR3 reads CASSFGGKEAFF. CDR3 bases: TGTGCCAGCAGCTTCGGCGGAAAGGAAGCTTTCTTT.